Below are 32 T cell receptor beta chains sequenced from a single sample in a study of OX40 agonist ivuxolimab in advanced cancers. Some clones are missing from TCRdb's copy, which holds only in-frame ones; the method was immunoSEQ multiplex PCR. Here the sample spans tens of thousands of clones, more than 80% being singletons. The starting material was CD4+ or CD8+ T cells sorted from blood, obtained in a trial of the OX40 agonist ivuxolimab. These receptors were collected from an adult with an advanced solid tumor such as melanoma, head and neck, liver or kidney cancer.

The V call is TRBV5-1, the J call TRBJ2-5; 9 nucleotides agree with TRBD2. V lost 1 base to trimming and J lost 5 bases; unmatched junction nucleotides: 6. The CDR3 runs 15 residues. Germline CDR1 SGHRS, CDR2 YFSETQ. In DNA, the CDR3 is TGCGCCAGCAGCTTGTTAGCGGGAGATGGGGAGACCCAGTACTTC. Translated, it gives CASSLLAGDGETQYF.

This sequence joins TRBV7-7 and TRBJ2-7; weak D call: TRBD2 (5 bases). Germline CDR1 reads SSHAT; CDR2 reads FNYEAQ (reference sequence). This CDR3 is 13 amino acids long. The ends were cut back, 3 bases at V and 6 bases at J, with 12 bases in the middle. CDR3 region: CASSFWELSEQYF. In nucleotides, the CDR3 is TGTGCCAGCAGCTTTTGGGAGTTAAGCGAGCAGTACTTC.

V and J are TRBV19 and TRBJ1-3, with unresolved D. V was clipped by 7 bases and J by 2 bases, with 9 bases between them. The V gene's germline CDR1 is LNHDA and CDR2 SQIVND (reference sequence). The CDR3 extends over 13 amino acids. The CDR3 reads CASKARAGNTIYF. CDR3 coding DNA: TGTGCCAGTAAGGCGAGAGCTGGAAACACCATATATTTT. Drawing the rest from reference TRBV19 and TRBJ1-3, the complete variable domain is DGGITQSPKYLFRKEGQNVTLSCEQNLNHDAMYWYRQDPGQGLRLIYYSQIVNDFQKGDIAEGYSVSREKKESFPLTVTSAQKNPTAFYLCASKARAGNTIYFGEGSWLTVV.

The CDR3 loop reads CASSLWRGEQFF. The CDR3 coding sequence is TGTGCCAGCAGCTTATGGCGAGGTGAGCAGTTCTTC. The rearrangement joins TRBV7-8 to TRBJ2-1; D gene uncertain. Trimming cost V 2 bases and J 9 bases, with 8 bases left between them. CDR3 size: 12 residues. Germline CDR1 SGHVS, CDR2 FQNEAQ.

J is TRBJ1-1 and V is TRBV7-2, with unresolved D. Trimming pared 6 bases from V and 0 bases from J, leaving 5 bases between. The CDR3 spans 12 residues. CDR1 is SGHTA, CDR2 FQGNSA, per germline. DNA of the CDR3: TGTGCCAGCAGGACCTTGAACACTGAAGCTTTCTTT. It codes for CASRTLNTEAFF.

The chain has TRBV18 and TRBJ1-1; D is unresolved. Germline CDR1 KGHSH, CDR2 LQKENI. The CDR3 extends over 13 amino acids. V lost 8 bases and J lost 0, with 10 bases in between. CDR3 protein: CASLTSLNTEAFF. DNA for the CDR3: TGTGCCAGCCTCACCAGCCTGAACACTGAAGCTTTCTTT.

This chain's CDR3 is CASSVAKTGGPREQFF. CDR3 coding DNA: TGTGCCAGCAGCGTAGCTAAGACGGGAGGGCCTCGGGAGCAGTTCTTC. This chain links TRBV9 with TRBJ2-1; 8 positions agree with TRBD2. This CDR3 spans 16 amino acids. Germline assignment: CDR1 SGDLS and CDR2 YYNGEE. After removal of 0 bases from V and 10 bases from J, the junction contained 12 bases not matched to a gene.

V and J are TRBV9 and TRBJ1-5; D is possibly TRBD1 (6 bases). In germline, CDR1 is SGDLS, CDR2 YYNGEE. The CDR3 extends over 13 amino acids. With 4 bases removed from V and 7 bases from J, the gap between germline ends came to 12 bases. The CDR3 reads CASSLRTDQPQHF. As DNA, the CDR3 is TGTGCCAGCAGCCTCCGGACAGACCAGCCCCAGCATTTT.

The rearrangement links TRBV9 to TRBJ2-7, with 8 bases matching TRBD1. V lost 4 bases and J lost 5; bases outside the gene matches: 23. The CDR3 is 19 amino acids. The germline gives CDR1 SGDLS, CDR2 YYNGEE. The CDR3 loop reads CASSLMATGVGQVGNEQYF. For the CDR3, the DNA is TGTGCCAGCAGCCTGATGGCGACAGGGGTGGGACAGGTTGGTAACGAGCAGTACTTC.

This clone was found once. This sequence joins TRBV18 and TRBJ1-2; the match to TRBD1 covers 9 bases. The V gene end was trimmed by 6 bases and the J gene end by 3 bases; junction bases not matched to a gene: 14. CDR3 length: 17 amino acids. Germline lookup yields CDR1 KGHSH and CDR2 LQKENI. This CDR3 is CASSPPGTGISDYGYTF. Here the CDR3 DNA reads TGTGCCAGCTCTCCCCCCGGGACAGGGATTTCTGACTATGGCTACACCTTC.

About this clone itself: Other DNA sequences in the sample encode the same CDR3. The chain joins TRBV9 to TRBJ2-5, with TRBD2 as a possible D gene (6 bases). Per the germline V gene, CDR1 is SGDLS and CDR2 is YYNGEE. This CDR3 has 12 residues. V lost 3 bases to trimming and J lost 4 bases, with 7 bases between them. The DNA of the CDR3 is TGTGCCAGCAGCGCCGGGGGAGAGACCCAGTACTTC. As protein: CASSAGGETQYF.

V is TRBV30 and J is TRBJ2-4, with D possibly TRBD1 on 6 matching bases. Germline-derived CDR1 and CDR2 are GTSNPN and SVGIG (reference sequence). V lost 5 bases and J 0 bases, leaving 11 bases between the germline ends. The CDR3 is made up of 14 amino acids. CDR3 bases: TGTGCCTGGGAGGACAGTGGAGCCAAAAACATTCAGTACTTC. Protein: CAWEDSGAKNIQYF.

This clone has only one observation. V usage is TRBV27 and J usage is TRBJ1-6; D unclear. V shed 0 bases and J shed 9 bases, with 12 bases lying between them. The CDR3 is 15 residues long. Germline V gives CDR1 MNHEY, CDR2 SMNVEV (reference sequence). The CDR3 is CASSLSTGGSSPLHF. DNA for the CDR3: TGTGCCAGCAGTTTATCGACTGGCGGTTCTTCACCCCTCCACTTT.

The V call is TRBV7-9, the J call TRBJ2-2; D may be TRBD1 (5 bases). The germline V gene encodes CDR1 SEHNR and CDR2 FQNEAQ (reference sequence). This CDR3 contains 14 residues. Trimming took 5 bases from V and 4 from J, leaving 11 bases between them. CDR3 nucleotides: TGTGCCAGCAGCAACCGACAGCCCACCGGGGAGCTGTTTTTT. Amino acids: CASSNRQPTGELFF. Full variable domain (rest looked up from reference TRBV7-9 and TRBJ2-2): DTGVSQNPRHKITKRGQNVTFRCDPISEHNRLYWYRQTLGQGPEFLTYFQNEAQLEKSRLLSDRFSAERPKGSFSTLEIQRTEQGDSAMYLCASSNRQPTGELFFGEGSRLTVL.

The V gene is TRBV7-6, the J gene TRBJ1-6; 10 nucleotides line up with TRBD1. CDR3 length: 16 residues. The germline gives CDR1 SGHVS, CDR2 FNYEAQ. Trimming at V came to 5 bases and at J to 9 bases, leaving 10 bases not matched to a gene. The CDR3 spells CASSQVGGTGASPLHF. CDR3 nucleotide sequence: TGTGCCAGCAGCCAGGTCGGGGGGACAGGGGCTTCACCCCTCCACTTT.

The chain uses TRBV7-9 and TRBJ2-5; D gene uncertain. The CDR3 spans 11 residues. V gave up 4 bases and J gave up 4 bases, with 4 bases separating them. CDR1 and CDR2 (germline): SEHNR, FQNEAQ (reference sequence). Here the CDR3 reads CASSSGETQYF. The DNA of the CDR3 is TGTGCCAGCAGCTCAGGAGAGACCCAGTACTTC.

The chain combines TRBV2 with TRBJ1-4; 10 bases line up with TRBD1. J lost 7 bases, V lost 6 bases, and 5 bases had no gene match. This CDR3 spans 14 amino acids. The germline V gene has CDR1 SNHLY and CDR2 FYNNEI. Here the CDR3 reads CASSGDRGVEKLFF. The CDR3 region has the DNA TGTGCCAGCAGCGGGGACAGGGGTGTTGAAAAACTGTTTTTT.

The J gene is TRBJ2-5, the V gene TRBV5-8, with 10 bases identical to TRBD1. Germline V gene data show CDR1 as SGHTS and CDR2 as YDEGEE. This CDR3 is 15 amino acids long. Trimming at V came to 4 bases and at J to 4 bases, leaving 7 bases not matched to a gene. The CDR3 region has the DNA TGTGCCAGCAGCACCGGGACAGGGGTTCCAGAGACCCAGTACTTC. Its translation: CASSTGTGVPETQYF.

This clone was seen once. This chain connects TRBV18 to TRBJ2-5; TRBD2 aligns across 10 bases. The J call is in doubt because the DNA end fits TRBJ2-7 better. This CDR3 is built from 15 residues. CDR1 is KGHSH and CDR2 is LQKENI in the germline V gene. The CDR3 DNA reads TGTGCCAGCTCACTGAGCGGGAGGGCCTCCTACGAGCAGTACTTC. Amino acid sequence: CASSLSGRASYEQYF.

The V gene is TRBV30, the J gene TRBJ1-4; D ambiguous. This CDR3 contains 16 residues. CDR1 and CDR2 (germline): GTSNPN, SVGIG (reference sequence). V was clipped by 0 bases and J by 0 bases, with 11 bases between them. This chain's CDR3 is CAWSVGSSATNEKLFF. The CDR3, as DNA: TGTGCCTGGAGTGTTGGCAGCTCTGCAACTAATGAAAAACTGTTTTTT.

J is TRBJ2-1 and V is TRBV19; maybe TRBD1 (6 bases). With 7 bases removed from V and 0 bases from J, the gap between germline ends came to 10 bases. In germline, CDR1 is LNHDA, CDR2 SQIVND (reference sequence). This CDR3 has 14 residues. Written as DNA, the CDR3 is TGTGCCAGTAAGCACAGGGACTCCTACAATGAGCAGTTCTTC. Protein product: CASKHRDSYNEQFF.

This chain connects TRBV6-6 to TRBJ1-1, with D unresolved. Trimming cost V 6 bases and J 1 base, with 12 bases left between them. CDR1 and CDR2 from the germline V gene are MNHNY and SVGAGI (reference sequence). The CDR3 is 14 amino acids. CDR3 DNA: TGTGCCAGCAGAGGTTACGGCAGGAACACTGAAGCTTTCTTT. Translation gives CASRGYGRNTEAFF.

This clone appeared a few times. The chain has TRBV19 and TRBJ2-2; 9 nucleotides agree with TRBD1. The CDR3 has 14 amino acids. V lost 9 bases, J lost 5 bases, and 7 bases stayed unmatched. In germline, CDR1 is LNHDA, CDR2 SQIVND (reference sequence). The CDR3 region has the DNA TGTGCCAGCTCGCGACAGGGGGGGACCGGGGAGCTGTTTTTT. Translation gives CASSRQGGTGELFF.

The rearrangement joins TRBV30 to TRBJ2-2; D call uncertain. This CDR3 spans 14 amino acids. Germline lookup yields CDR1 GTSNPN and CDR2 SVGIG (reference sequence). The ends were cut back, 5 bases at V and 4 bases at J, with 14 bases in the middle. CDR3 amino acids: CAWALGGPTGELFF. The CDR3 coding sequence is TGTGCCTGGGCCCTGGGTGGGCCCACCGGGGAGCTGTTTTTT.

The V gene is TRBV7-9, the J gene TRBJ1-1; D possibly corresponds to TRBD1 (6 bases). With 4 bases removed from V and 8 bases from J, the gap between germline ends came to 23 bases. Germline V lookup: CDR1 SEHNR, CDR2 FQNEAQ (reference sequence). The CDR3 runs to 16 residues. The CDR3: CASSSLSGGRGLEAFF. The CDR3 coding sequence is TGTGCCAGCAGCTCCCTTTCGGGGGGCAGAGGTTTAGAAGCTTTCTTT.

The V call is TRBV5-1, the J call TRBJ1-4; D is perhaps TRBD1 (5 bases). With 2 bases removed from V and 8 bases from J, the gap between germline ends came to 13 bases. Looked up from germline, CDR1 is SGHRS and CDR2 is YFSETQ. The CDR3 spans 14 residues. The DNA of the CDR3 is TGCGCCAGCAGCTTCGGGGCGCTTGAAGAAAAACTGTTTTTT. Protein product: CASSFGALEEKLFF.

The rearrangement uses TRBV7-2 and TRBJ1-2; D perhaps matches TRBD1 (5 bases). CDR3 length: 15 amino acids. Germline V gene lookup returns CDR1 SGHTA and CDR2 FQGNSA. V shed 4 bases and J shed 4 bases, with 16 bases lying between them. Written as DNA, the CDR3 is TGTGCCAGCAGCTCGATACAGGCGCCTGTCTATGGCTACACCTTC. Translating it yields CASSSIQAPVYGYTF.

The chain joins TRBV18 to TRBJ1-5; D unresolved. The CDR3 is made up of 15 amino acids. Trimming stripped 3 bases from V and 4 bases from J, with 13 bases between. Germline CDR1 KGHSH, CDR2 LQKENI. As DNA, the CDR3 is TGTGCCAGCTCACCGACTCGAGAGGGAAATCAGCCCCAGCATTTT. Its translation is CASSPTREGNQPQHF.

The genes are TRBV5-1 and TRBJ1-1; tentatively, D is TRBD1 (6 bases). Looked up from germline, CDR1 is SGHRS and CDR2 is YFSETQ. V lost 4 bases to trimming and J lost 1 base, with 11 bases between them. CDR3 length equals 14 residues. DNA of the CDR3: TGCGCCAGCAGCGCGCAGGGGCCGAACACTGAAGCTTTCTTT. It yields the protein CASSAQGPNTEAFF.

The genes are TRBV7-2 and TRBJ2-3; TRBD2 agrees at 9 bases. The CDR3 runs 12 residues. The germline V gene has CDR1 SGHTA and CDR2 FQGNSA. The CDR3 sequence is CAVAGASDTQYF. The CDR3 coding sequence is TGTGCAGTAGCGGGAGCGTCAGATACGCAGTATTTT.

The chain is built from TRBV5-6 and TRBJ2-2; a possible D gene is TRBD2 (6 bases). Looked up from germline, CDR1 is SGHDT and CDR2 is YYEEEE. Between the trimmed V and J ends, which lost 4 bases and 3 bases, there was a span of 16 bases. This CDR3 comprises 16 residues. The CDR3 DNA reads TGTGCCAGCAGCCGTCAACCGGGACTTTACACCGGGGAGCTGTTTTTT. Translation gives CASSRQPGLYTGELFF.

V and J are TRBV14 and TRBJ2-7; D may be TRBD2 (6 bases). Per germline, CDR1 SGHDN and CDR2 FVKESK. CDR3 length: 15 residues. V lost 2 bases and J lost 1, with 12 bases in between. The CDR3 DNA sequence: TGTGCCAGCAGCCAACGGGGGAGTGCGTCCTACGAGCAGTACTTC. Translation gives CASSQRGSASYEQYF.